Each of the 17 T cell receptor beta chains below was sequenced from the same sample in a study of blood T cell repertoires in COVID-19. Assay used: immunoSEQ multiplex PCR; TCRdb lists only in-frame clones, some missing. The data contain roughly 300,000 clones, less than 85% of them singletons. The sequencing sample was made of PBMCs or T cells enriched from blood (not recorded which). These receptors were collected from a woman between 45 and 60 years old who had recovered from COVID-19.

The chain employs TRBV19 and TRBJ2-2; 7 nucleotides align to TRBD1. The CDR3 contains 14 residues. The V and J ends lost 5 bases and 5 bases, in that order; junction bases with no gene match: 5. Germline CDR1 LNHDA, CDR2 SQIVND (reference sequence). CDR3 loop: CASSGGQSTGELFF. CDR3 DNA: TGTGCCAGTAGTGGGGGACAGTCTACCGGGGAGCTGTTTTTT.

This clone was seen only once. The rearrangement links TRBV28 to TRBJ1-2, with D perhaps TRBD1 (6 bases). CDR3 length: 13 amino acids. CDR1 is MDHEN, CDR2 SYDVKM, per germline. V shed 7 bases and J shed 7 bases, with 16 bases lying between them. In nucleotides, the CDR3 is TGTGCCAGCACAGTCCGGGGGGCAAGTGGCTACACCTTC. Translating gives CASTVRGASGYTF.

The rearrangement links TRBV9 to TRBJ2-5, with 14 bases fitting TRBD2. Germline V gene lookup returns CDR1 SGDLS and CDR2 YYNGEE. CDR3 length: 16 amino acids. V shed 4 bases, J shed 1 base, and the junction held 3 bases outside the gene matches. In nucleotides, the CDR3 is TGTGCCAGCAGCATCGGGACTAGCGGGAGCCAAGAGACCCAGTACTTC. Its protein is CASSIGTSGSQETQYF. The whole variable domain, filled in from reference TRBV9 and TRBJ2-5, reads DSGVTQTPKHLITATGQRVTLRCSPRSGDLSVYWYQQSLDQGLQFLIQYYNGEERAKGNILERFSAQQFPDLHSELNLSSLELGDSALYFCASSIGTSGSQETQYFGPGTRLLVL.

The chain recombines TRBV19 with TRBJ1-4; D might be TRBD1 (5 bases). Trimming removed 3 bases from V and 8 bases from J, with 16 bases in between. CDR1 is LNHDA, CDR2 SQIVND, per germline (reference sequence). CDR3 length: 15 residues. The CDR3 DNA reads TGTGCCAGTAGTATGGGAGGGGCCGCTAGAGAAAAACTGTTTTTT. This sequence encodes CASSMGGAAREKLFF.

The CDR3 is CASSQDRWSTSGRKANEQFF. CDR3 in DNA: TGTGCCAGCAGCCAAGATAGGTGGTCGACTAGCGGGAGGAAAGCTAATGAGCAGTTCTTC. The V gene is TRBV3-1 (or the pseudogene TRBV3-2), the J gene TRBJ2-1; 13 bases are a match to TRBD2. Per the germline V gene, CDR1 is LGHDT and CDR2 is YNNKEL (reference sequence). The CDR3 has 20 amino acids. Unmatched junction bases numbered 15, after V lost 0 bases and J lost 7 bases.

The CDR3 DNA is TGTGCCAGCAGTGAGACTAGCGGGATTCCCGGTGAGCAGTTCTTC. Translating gives CASSETSGIPGEQFF. The V call is TRBV6-4, the J call TRBJ2-1, with 11 positions matching TRBD2. This CDR3 region has 15 residues. V was pared by 3 bases and J by 9 bases, with 7 bases of the junction left unmatched. Germline loops: CDR1 MRHNA, CDR2 SNTAGT.

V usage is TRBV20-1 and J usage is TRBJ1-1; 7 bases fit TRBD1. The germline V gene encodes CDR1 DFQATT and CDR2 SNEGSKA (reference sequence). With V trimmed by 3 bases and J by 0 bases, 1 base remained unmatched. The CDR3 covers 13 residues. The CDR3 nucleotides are TGCAGTGCTAGTGACAGGGTGAACACTGAAGCTTTCTTT. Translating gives CSASDRVNTEAFF.

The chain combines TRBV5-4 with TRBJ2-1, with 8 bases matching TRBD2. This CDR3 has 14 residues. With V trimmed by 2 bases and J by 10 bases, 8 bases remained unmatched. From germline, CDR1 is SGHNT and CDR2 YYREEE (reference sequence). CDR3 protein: CASSFPGGAGEQFF. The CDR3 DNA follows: TGTGCCAGCAGCTTCCCCGGGGGGGCGGGAGAGCAGTTCTTC.

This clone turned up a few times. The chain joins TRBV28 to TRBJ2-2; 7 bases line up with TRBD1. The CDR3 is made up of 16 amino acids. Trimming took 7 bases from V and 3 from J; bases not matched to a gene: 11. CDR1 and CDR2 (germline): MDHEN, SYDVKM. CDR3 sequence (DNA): TGTGCCAGCATTCCAGACAGGGTCTATCACACCGGGGAGCTGTTTTTT. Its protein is CASIPDRVYHTGELFF.

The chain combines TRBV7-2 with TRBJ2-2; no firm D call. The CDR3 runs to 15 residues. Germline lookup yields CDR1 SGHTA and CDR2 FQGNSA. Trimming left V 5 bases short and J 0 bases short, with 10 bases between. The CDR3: CASSLQAANTGELFF. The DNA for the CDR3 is TGTGCCAGCAGCCTTCAGGCCGCGAACACCGGGGAGCTGTTTTTT.

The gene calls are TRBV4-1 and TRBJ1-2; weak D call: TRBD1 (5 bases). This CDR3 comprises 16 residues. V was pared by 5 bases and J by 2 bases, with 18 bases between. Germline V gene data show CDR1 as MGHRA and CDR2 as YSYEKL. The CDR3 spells CASSDPLGRANYGYTF. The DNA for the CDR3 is TGCGCCAGCAGCGACCCCCTTGGCAGGGCGAACTATGGCTACACCTTC.

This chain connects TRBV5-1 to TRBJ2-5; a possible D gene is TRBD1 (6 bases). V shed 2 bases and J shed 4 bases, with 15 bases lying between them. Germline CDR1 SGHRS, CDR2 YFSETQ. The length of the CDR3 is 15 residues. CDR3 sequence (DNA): TGCGCCAGCAGCTTCCTACAGGGCCCGGGAGAGACCCAGTACTTC. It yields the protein CASSFLQGPGETQYF.

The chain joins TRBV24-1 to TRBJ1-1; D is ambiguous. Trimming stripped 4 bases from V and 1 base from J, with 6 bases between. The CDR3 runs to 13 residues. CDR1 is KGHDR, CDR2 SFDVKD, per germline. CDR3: CATSDSWNTEAFF. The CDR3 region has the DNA TGTGCCACCAGTGACAGTTGGAACACTGAAGCTTTCTTT.

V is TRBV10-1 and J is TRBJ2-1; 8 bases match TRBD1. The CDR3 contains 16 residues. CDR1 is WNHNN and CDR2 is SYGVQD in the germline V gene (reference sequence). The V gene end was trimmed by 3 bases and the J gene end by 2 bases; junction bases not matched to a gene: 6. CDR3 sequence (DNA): TGCGCCAGCAGTGACTCAGGGGGCAGGGCCTACAATGAGCAGTTCTTC. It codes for CASSDSGGRAYNEQFF.

CDR3 nucleotide sequence: TGTGCCAGTCCTCCGGGTCGCCACTATGGCTACACCTTC. Protein sequence: CASPPGRHYGYTF. The chain uses TRBV19 and TRBJ1-2, with D unclear. The CDR3 sequence is 13 residues long. V lost 8 bases to trimming and J lost 3 bases, with 13 bases between them. The germline V gene has CDR1 LNHDA and CDR2 SQIVND (reference sequence).

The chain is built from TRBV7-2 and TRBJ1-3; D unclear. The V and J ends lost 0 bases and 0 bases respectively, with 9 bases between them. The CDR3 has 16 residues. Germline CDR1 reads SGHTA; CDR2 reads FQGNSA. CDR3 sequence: CASSLATASSGNTIYF. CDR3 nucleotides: TGTGCCAGCAGCTTAGCTACAGCCAGCTCTGGAAACACCATATATTTT.

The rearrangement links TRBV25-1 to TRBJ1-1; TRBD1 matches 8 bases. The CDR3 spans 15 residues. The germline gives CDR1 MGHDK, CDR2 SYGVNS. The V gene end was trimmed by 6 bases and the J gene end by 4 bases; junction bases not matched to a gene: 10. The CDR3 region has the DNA TGTGCCAGCAGCCACAGGGGGGGGCTGGCCACTGAAGCTTTCTTT. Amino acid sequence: CASSHRGGLATEAFF.